The sequence of this TCR beta chain was determined in a study of T cells in Graves' hyperthyroidism and ophthalmopathy. Regarding the study as a whole: With a median lead of approximately 6.4 months before onset, the model predicted ophthalmopathy.

The investigators amplified TCR beta CDR3 regions from RNA transcripts. Using the HTBI primer set, a first-round RT-PCR was run on the TCR CDR3. MiXCR, run by TCRdb on the multiplex PCR reads, gives a single entry per CDR3 protein. The sample contains around 280,000 distinct CDR3 sequences, 13% of which appear only once. As for this clonotype: What it binds is not known. Compared with germline, one end of the junction differs, possibly owing to a read error.

Uncontrolled infection, other autoimmune disease, pregnancy or lactation excluded patients. Germline V gene lookup returns CDR1 SGHAT and CDR2 FQNNGV. The CDR3 length is 15 residues. The receptor's source is a woman aged 30 to 39 with Graves' hyperthyroidism that later progressed to Graves' ophthalmopathy. The chain carries TRBV11-2 and TRBJ2-3; D is uncertain. The sequenced sample was blood. The CDR3 coding sequence is TGTGCCAGCCGCCCCAGCCAGAGTAGCACGGATACGCAGTATTTT. Its translation is CASRPSQSSTDTQYF. Full variable domain (outside the CDR3, taken from reference TRBV11-2 and TRBJ2-3): EAGVAQSPRYKIIEKRQSVAFWCNPISGHATLYWYQQILGQGPKLLIQFQNNGVVDDSQLPKDRFSAERLKGVDSTLKIQPAKLEDSAVYLCASRPSQSSTDTQYFGPGTRLTVL.